This TCR beta chain was captured by sequencing in a study of CD8+ T cells in alopecia areata (dated by TCRdb to 2017 to 2018). Looking at the study overall: The treated patients, all with moderate-to-severe alopecia areata, were enrolled in an open-label pilot trial of oral tofacitinib given at 5 to 10 mg twice daily. immunoSEQ multiplex PCR using 35 Vbeta forward primers and 13 Jbeta reverse primers was used to amplify TCRbeta CDR3 regions. RNA was obtained with the PAXgene miRNA kit for fixed scalp, the miRNeasy kit for PBMCs, and the RNeasy kit for mouse skin. In treated patients, disease severity was measured using the SALT score, which gives the percentage of scalp surface area affected. High-throughput TCRbeta sequencing was used to examine T cell clonal expansion in alopecia areata in both the C3H/HeJ mouse model and human patients. Scalp clonality was compared among normal scalp (n=4), patchy alopecia areata scalp (n=8), and alopecia totalis/universalis scalp (n=8). Biopsies were taken from tofacitinib-treated patients at baseline and again at 4 and 24 weeks into treatment, and several of those patients also had a later scalp biopsy. On the human side, TCRbeta sequencing was run on scalp tissue and on sorted CD4+ and CD8+ peripheral blood T cells from healthy controls and from alopecia areata patients with either patchy or totalis/universalis disease. Patients stayed on tofacitinib for 6 to 18 months and then had 6 months of follow-up off drug so that delayed response and recurrence could be assessed.

This specimen's treatment or condition label, per the study, means: oral pan-JAK inhibitor, 5-10 mg twice daily. From alopecia areata patients, peripheral blood was collected along with lesional scalp punch biopsies. PBMCs were separated by density centrifugation and stained for CD3, CD4 and CD8, after which CD4+ and CD8+ T cells were sorted on a FACSAria. On the study overall, not on this receptor specifically: During tofacitinib treatment, many expanded lesional clones remained in scalp and blood, and this persistence may partly explain relapse after treatment is stopped. Tofacitinib significantly lowered scalp clonality and the number of expanded CD8+ clones among the top 100 scalp clones. Lesional scalp, especially in alopecia totalis/universalis, showed higher clonality and more expanded CD8+ clones than normal scalp, suggesting antigenic drive. Scalp TCR repertoire analysis is complicated because resident alphabeta T cells in normal human skin are also sequenced, whereas mouse skin is dominated by gammadelta T cells. Shared TCR sequences between patients were less evident than in mice, which may be partly attributable to HLA diversity in the patient population. The treated cohort was small, with a single nonresponder, so links between baseline CD8+ expansion and response need larger studies.

Library preparation was by the immunoSEQ multiplex PCR assay. For TCR sequencing, RNA was extracted from every sample and reverse transcribed into cDNA to serve as template. First-strand cDNA was synthesized using SuperScript III with a 2:1 mix of oligo-dT and random hexamers. A synthetic immune receptor repertoire was used to gauge amplification bias, and whatever bias remained was removed computationally. The original methods were these. Raw reads were preprocessed for error removal, and CDR3 was defined according to IMGT conventions as running from the conserved cysteine to phenylalanine. Clonality was computed by normalizing Shannon entropy by log2 of the number of productive unique TCRs and subtracting the result from 1. Whether each scalp clone was CD4 or CD8 was inferred by checking scalp TCRbeta sequences against the CD4 and CD8 repertoires from sorted blood. Here the immuneACCESS table is served through TCRdb, limited to in-frame sequences with V and J called. Missing clones are a known gap in these copies; in checked studies unresolved V genes cover under half, and the rest lacks a known reason. Clone size and V and J calls were adopted from that table, with D and trimming inferred from the DNA. This sample comprises more than 90,000 clones, about 60% of them detected only once. About a sixth of the sample is held by the ten biggest clonotypes.

As to this clone: The specificity of this receptor is unknown. No clone much larger than this one lies a single base away; base qualities are absent.

The cysteine opens and the phenylalanine closes a CDR3 of 14 amino acids. Only the CDR3 part of the read is kept: 42 bases, read in frame from the first base. Based on the germline V gene (reference sequence), the CDR1 and CDR2 sequences are PRHDT and FYEKMQ. V is cut by 5 bases and J by 7 bases, and the space between the germline ends is 12 bases. This specimen was CD8+ T cells sorted from blood, taken at approximately week 56, from a patient treated with tofacitinib. The TCR sequence derives from a human donor with alopecia areata. The rearranged chain carries TRBV13 and TRBJ1-6; the D gene is perhaps TRBD1, on 5 matching bases. At the DNA level, the sequence is TGTGCCAGCAGCGCGGGGGGGATCAATTCACCCCTCCACTTT. It codes for CASSAGGINSPLHF. The full variable domain, with segments outside the CDR3 supplied by the reference TRBV13 and TRBJ1-6 proteins, appears as AAGVIQSPRHLIKEKRETATLKCYPIPRHDTVYWYQQGPGQDPQFLISFYEKMQSDKGSIPDRFSAQQFSDYHSELNMSSLELGDSALYFCASSAGGINSPLHFGNGTRLTVT.